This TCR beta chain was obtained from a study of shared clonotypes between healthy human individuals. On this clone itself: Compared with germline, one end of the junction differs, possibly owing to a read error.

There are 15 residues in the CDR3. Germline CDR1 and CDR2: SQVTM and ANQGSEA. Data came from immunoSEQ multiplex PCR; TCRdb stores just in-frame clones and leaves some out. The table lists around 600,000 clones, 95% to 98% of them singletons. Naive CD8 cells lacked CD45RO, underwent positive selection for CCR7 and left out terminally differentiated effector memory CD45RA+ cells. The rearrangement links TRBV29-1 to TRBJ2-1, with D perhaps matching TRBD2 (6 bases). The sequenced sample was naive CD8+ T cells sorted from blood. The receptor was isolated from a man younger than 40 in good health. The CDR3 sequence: CSVEGHSGAYNEQFF. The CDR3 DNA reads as TGCAGCGTAGAAGGACACTCGGGGGCCTACAATGAGCAGTTCTTC.